Reported below is one T cell receptor (beta chain). This may arise from a read error, as a much more abundant clone is one base away. The authors' processing: The assay estimated nucleated cells by amplifying reference gene primers. Repertoires were generated with immunoSEQ multiplex PCR, while TCRdb's copy carries only in-frame clones and drops some. V and J calls and clone size are given by that table; D and trimming were obtained from the DNA. The data contain some 240,000 clones, about nine tenths of them singletons. This specimen comes from a study of blood T cell repertoires in COVID-19. The V gene's germline CDR1 is MNHEY and CDR2 SVGAGI. The trim removed 7 bases at V and 2 bases at J, leaving 2 bases unmatched. The CDR3 spans 12 residues.

The receptor was isolated from a man between 60 and 75 years old who had recovered from COVID-19. The rearrangement links TRBV6-5 to TRBJ2-7; TRBD1 matches at 7 bases. What was sequenced was peripheral blood. The CDR3 DNA sequence: TGTGCCAGCACGGACAGGACCTACGAGCAGTACTTC. Amino acid sequence: CASTDRTYEQYF.